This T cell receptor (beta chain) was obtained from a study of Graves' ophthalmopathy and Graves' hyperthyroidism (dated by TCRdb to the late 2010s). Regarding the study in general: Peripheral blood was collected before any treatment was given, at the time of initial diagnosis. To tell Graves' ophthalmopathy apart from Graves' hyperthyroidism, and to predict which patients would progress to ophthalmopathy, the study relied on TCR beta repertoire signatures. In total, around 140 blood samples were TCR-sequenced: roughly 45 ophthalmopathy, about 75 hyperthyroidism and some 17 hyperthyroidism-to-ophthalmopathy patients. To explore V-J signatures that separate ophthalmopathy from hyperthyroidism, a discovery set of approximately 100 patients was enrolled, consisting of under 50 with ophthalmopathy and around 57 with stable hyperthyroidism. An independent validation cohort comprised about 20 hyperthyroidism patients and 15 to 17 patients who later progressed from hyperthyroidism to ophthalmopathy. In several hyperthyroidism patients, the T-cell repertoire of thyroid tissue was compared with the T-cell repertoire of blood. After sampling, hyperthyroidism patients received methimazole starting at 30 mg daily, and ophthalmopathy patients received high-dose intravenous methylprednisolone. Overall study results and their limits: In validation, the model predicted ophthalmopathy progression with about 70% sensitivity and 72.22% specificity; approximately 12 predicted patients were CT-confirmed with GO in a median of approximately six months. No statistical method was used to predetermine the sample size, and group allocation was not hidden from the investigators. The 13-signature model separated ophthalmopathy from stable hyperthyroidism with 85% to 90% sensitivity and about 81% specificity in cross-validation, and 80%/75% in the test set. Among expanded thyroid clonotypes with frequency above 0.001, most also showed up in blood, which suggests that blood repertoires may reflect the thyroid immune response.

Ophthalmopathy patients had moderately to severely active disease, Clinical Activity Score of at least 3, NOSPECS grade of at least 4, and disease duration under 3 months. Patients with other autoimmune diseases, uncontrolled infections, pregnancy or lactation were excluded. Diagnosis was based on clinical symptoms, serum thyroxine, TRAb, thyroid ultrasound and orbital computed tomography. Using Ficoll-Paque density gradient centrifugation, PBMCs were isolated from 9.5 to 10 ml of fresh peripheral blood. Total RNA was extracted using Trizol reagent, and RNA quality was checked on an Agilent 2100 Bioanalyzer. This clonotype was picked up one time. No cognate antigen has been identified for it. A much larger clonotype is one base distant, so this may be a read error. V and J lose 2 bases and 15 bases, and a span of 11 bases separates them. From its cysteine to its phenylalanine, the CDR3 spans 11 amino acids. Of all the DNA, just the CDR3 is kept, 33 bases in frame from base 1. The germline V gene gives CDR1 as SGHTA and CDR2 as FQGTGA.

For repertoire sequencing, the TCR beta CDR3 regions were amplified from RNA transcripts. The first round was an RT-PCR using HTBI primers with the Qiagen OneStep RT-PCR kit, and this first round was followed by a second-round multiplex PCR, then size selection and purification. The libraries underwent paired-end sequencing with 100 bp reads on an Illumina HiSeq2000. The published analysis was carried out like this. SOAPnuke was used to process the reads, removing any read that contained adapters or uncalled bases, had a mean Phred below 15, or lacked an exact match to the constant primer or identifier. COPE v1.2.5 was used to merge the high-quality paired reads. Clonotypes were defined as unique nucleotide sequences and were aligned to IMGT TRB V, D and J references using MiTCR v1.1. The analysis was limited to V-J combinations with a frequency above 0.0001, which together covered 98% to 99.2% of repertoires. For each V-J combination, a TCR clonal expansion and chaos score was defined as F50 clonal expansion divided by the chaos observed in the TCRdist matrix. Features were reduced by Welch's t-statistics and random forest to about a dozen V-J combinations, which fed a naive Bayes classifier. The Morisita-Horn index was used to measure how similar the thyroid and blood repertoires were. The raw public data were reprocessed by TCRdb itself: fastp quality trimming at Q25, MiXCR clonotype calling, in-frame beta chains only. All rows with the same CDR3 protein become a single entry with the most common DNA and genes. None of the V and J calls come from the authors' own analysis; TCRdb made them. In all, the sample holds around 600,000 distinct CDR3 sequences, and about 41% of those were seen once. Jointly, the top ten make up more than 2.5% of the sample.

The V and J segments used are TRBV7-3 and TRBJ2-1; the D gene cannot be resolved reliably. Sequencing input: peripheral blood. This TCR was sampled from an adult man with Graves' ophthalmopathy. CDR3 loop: CASSLQIIPFF. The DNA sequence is TGTGCCAGCAGCTTACAGATAATACCGTTCTTC.